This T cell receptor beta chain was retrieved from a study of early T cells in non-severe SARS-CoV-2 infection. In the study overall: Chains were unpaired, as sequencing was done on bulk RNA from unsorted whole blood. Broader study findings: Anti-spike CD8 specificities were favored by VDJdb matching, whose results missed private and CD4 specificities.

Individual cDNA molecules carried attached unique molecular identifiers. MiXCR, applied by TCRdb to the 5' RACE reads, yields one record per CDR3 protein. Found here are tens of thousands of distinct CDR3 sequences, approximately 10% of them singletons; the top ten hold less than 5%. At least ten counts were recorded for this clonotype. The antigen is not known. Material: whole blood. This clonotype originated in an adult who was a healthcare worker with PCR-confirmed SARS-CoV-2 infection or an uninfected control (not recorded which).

CDR3 bases: TGTGCCAGCAGCTTGGGACCCCCGAAAAGTTCCTACGAGCAGTACTTC. This sequence encodes CASSLGPPKSSYEQYF. The chain uses TRBV11-2 and TRBJ2-7, with D tentatively TRBD1 or TRBD2 (5 bases each). The CDR3 runs 16 residues. CDR1 is SGHAT, CDR2 FQNNGV, per germline. The germline V and J ends were trimmed by 3 bases and 1 base, with 16 bases remaining between them.